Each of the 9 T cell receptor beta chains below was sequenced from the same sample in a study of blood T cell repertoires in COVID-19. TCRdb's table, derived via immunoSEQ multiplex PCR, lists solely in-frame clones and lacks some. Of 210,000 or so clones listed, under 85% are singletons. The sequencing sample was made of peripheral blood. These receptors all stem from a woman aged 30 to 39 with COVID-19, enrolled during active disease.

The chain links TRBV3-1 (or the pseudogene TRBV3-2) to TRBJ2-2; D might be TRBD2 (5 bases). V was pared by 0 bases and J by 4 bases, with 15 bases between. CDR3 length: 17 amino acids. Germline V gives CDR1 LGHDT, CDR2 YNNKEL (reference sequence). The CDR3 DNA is TGTGCCAGCAGCCAAGAAAAGGCTAGCTTTACCACCGGGGAGCTGTTTTTT. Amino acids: CASSQEKASFTTGELFF.

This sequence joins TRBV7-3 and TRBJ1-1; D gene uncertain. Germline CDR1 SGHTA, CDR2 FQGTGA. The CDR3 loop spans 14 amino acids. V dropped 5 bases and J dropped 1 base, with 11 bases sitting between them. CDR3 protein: CASSATHQNTEAFF. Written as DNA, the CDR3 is TGTGCCAGCAGCGCGACTCACCAGAACACTGAAGCTTTCTTT.

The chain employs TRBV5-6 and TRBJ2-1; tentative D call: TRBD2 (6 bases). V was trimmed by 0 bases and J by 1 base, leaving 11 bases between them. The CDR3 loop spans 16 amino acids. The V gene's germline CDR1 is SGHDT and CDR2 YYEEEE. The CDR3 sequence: CASSLALANSYNEQFF. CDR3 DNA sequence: TGTGCCAGCAGCTTGGCTCTAGCGAATTCCTACAATGAGCAGTTCTTC.

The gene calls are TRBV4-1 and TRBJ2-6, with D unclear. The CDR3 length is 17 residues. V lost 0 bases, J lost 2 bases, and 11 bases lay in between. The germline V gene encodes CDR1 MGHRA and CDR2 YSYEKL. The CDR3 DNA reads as TGCGCCAGCAGCCAAGAAGTAGTCGTTGCTGGGGCCAACGTCCTGACTTTC. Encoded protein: CASSQEVVVAGANVLTF.

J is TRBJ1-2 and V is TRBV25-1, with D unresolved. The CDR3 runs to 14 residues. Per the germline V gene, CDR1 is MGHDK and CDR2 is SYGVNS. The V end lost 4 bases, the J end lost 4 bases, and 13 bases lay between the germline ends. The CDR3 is CASSGIGEAYGYTF. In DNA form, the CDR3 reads TGTGCCAGCAGTGGGATCGGGGAAGCCTATGGCTACACCTTC.

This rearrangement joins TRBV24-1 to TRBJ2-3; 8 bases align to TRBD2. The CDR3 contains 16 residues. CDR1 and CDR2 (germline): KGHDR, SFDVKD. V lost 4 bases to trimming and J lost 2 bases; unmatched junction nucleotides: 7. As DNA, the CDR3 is TGTGCCACCAGTGACCCAGCGGGAGAGGCCACAGATACGCAGTATTTT. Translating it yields CATSDPAGEATDTQYF.

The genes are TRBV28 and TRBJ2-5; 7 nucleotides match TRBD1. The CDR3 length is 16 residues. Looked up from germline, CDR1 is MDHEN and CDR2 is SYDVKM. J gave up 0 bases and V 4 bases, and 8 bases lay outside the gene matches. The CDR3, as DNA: TGTGCCAGCAGTTCAACGACAGGGACGTACCAAGAGACCCAGTACTTC. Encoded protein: CASSSTTGTYQETQYF.

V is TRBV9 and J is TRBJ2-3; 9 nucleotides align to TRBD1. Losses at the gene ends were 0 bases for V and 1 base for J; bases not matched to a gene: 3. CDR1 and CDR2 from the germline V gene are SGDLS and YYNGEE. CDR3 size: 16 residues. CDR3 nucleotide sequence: TGTGCCAGCAGCGTAGGCCACAGGGGGCGCACAGATACGCAGTATTTT. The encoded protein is CASSVGHRGRTDTQYF.

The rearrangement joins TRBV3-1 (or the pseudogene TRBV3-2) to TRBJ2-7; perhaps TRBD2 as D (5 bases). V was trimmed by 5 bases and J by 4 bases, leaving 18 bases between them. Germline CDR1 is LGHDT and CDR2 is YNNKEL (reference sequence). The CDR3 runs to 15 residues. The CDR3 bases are TGTGCCAGCAGCACCGCGGGCGGACCGTCTTACGAGCAGTACTTC. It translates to CASSTAGGPSYEQYF.